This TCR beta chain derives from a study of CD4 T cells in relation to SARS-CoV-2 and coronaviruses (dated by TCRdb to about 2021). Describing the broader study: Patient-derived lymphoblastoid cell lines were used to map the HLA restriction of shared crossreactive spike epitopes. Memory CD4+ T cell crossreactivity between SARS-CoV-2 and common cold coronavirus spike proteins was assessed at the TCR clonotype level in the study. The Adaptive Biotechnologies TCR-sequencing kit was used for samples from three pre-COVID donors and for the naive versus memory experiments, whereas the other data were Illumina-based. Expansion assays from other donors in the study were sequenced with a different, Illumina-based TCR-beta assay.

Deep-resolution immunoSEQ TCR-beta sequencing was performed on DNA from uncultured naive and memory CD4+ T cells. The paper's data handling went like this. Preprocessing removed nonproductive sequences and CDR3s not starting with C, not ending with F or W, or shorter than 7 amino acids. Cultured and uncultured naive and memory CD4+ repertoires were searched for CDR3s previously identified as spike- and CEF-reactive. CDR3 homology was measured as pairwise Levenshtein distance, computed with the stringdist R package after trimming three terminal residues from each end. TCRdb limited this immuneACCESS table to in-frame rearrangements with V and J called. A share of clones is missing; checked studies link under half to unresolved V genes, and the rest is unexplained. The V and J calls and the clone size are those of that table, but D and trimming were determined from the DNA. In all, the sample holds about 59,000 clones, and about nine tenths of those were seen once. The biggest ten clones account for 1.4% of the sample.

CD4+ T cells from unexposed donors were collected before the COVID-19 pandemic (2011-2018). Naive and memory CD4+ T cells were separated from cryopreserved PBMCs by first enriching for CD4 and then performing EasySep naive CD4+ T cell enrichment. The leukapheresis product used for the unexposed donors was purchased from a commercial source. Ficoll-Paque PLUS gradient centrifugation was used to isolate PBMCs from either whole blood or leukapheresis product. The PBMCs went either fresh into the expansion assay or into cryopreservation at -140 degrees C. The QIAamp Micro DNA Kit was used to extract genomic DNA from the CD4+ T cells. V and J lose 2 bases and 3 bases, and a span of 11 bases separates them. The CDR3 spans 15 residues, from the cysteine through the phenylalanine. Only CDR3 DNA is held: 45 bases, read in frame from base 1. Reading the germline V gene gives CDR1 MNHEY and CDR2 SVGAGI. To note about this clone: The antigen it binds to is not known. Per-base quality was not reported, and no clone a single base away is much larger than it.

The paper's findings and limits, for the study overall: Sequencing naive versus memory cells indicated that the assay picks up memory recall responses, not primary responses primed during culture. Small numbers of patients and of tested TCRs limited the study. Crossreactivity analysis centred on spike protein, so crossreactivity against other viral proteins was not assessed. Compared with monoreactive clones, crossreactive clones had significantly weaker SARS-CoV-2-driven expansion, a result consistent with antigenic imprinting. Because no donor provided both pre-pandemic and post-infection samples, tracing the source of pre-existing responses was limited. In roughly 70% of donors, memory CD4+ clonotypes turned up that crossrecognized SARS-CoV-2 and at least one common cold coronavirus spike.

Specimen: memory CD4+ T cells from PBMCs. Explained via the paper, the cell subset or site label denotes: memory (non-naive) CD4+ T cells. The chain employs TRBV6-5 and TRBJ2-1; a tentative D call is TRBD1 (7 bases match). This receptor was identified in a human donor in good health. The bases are TGTGCCAGCAGTTACGGCGGGACAGTCTACAATGAGCAGTTCTTC. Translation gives CASSYGGTVYNEQFF.